This T cell receptor (beta chain) was captured by sequencing in a study of molecular identifiers for immune sequencing clone quantification. Overall study findings and caveats: In a background of around 970,000 naive cells, spiked Jurkat TCR RNA from one cell was reportedly detectable.

From germline, CDR1 is SQVTM and CDR2 ANQGSEA. The CDR3 extends over 14 amino acids. Points on this clonotype: No antigen is known for it. This may come from a read error, since a much larger clone is one base off.

Via MiXCR, TCRdb re-called the PCR reads, giving one row per CDR3 protein. The sample yields around 94,000 distinct CDR3 sequences, 30% to 45% seen once. This receptor was taken from a human donor in good health. Some libraries in this study had Jurkat cell RNA spiked in. Sequencing input: naive CD8+ T cells from blood, with Jurkat cell RNA spiked in. Subset described: FACS-sorted CD8+CD4-CCR7+CD45RA+ naive T cells. The chain employs TRBV29-1 and TRBJ2-5, with no clear D. Here the CDR3 DNA reads TGCAGCGTTCCACCAACCGAGGCCCGAGAGACCCAGTGCTTC. Translated, it gives CSVPPTEARETQCF.